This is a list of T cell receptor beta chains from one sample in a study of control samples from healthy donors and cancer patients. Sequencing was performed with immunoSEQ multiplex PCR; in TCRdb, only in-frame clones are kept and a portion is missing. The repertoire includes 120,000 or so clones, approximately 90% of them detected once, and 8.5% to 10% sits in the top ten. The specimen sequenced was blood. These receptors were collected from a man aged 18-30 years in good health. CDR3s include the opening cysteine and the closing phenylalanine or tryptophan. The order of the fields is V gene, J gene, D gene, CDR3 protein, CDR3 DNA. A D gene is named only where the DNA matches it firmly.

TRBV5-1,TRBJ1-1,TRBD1,CASSTSWTGGTEAFF,TGCGCCAGCAGCACCTCCTGGACAGGCGGCACTGAAGCTTTCTTT
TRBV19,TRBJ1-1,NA,CASRFTLMNTEAFF,TGTGCCAGTAGATTTACTTTGATGAACACTGAAGCTTTCTTT
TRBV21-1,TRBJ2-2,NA,CASSKGVGGTGELFF,TGTGCCAGCAGCAAAGGGGTAGGGGGCACCGGGGAGCTGTTTTTT
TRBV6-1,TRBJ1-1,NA,CASSEVGGGSTEAFF,TGTGCCAGCAGTGAAGTTGGGGGGGGAAGCACTGAAGCTTTCTTT
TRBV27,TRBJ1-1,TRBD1,CASRKQGSEAFF,TGTGCCAGCCGAAAACAGGGGTCTGAAGCTTTCTTT
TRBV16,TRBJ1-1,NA,CASSQFRAGKGTEAFF,TGTGCCAGCAGCCAATTTCGGGCAGGGAAGGGCACTGAAGCTTTCTTT
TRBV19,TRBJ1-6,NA,CASSIRGAGYNSPLHF,TGTGCCAGTAGTATTCGAGGAGCGGGCTATAATTCACCCCTCCACTTT
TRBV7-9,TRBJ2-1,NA,CASSLDRAPYNEQFF,TGTGCCAGCAGCTTAGACAGGGCCCCTTACAATGAGCAGTTCTTC
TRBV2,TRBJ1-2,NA,CASRLSGYTF,TGTGCCAGCCGCTTAAGTGGCTACACCTTC
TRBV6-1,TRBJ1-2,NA,CASSEALGHGYTF,TGTGCCAGCAGTGAAGCGCTAGGGCATGGCTACACCTTC
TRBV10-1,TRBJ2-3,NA,CASSGKLAASTDTQYF,TGCGCCAGCAGTGGAAAACTAGCAGCTAGCACAGATACGCAGTATTTT
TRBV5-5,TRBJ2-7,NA,CASSSGQEQYF,TGTGCCAGCAGCAGTGGACAGGAGCAGTACTTC
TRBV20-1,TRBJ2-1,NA,CSARDPREQFF,TGCAGTGCTAGAGATCCGCGTGAGCAGTTCTTC
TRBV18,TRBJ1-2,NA,CASTTTGLHGYTF,TGTGCCAGCACAACAACAGGGCTCCATGGCTACACCTTC
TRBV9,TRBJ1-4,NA,CASSVAGGNEKLFF,TGTGCCAGCAGCGTAGCGGGTGGTAATGAAAAACTGTTTTTT
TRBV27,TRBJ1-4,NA,CASSPGAANEKLFF,TGTGCCAGCAGTCCAGGGGCGGCTAATGAAAAACTGTTTTTT
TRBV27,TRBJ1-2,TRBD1,CASSLTTGGGLHGYTF,TGTGCCAGCAGTTTAACTACAGGGGGCGGTTTACATGGCTACACCTTC
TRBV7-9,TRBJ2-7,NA,CASSNSGPPLGQYF,TGTGCCAGCAGTAATTCGGGACCTCCCTTAGGGCAGTACTTC
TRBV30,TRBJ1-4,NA,CAWRDLQGRTNEKLFF,TGTGCCTGGAGGGACCTTCAGGGTCGGACTAATGAAAAACTGTTTTTT
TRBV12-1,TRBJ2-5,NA,CASGQGQETQYF,TGTGCCAGCGGACAGGGGCAAGAGACCCAGTACTTC
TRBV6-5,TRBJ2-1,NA,CASSYSSRGVYNEQFF,TGTGCCAGCAGTTACTCGTCCAGGGGGGTCTACAATGAGCAGTTCTTC
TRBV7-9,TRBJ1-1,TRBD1,CASSRSDRGTEAFF,TGTGCCAGCAGCCGATCGGACAGGGGCACTGAAGCTTTCTTT